This T cell receptor (beta chain) derives from a study of T cells in tumors after PD-1 blockade. General observations from the study: Only pre- versus post-treatment comparisons showed clonal replacement.

Only in-frame clones appear in the TCRdb table, and some are missing; sequencing was by immunoSEQ multiplex PCR. The sample yields around 13,000 clones, about three fifths seen once. CDR1 is SEHNR, CDR2 FQNEAQ, per germline (reference sequence). The CDR3 is 13 amino acids. This clone was detected only a few times. Its antigen is unidentified. At one boundary the junction diverges from the germline segment, which might be a read error. This TCR came from a human donor with cutaneous squamous cell carcinoma. The chain recombines TRBV7-9 with TRBJ1-2; D is ambiguous. The sequencing here drew on tumor tissue, taken before anti-PD-1 treatment. CDR3 bases: TGTGCCAGCAGTTTAGAGGCCGTTGGTGGCTACACCTTC. Translating gives CASSLEAVGGYTF.